A selection of T cell receptor beta chains follows, all from one sample in a study of regulatory T cells in long-lasting Graves disease. MiXCR, applied by TCRdb to the multiplex PCR reads, yields one record per CDR3 protein. The data show hundreds of thousands of distinct CDR3 sequences, about 20% seen once. Sequenced material: peripheral blood mononuclear cells (PBMCs), taken when the disease was refractory, from a patient treated with antithyroid drugs. All receptors come from a female donor with Graves disease. Each CDR3 is given with its conserved first and last residue. Fields, in order: clone size, D gene, V gene, J gene, CDR3 protein, CDR3 DNA. D genes are given only for firm matches. For some rows the clone size is stated as once, few or many, or as a class when expanded; others skip it.

clone size: few; D gene: -; V gene: TRBV9; J gene: TRBJ1-4; CDR3 protein: CASSPGTAHNEKLFF; CDR3 DNA: TGTGCCAGCAGCCCGGGGACGGCCCATAATGAAAAACTGTTTTTT
clone size: few; D gene: TRBD1; V gene: TRBV30; J gene: TRBJ1-1; CDR3 protein: CAWSEGAPEAFF; CDR3 DNA: TGTGCCTGGAGTGAGGGGGCCCCTGAAGCTTTCTTT
clone size: few; D gene: TRBD2; V gene: TRBV4-1; J gene: TRBJ2-2; CDR3 protein: CASSQDLAAGELFF; CDR3 DNA: TGCGCCAGCAGCCAGGACCTAGCGGCCGGGGAGCTGTTTTTT
clone size: few; D gene: -; V gene: TRBV30; J gene: TRBJ2-7; CDR3 protein: CAWGFQGATSARDEQYF; CDR3 DNA: TGTGCCTGGGGCTTCCAGGGGGCCACTAGCGCCCGGGACGAGCAGTACTTC
clone size: many; D gene: -; V gene: TRBV2; J gene: TRBJ1-5; CDR3 protein: CASSEADPGVAQPQHF; CDR3 DNA: TGTGCCAGCAGTGAAGCGGACCCGGGGGTTGCTCAGCCCCAGCATTTT
clone size: many; D gene: TRBD1; V gene: TRBV28; J gene: TRBJ1-1; CDR3 protein: CASRLVNGQGMNTEAFF; CDR3 DNA: TGTGCCAGCAGATTAGTTAATGGACAGGGGATGAACACTGAAGCTTTCTTT
clone size: -; D gene: TRBD1; V gene: TRBV7-9; J gene: TRBJ1-4; CDR3 protein: CASSRRDSTLEKLFF; CDR3 DNA: TGTGCCAGCAGCCGACGGGACAGTACACTTGAAAAACTGTTTTTT
clone size: few; D gene: -; V gene: TRBV6-5; J gene: TRBJ2-7; CDR3 protein: CASSYHGAYEQYF; CDR3 DNA: TGTGCCAGCAGTTATCATGGGGCCTACGAGCAGTACTTC
clone size: -; D gene: TRBD2; V gene: TRBV20-1; J gene: TRBJ2-1; CDR3 protein: CSAVLAGEEGYNEQFF; CDR3 DNA: TGCAGTGCTGTACTAGCGGGAGAAGAAGGATACAATGAGCAGTTCTTC
clone size: many; D gene: TRBD1; V gene: TRBV12-3/TRBV12-4; J gene: TRBJ2-2; CDR3 protein: CASSAPGQARGFF; CDR3 DNA: TGTGCCAGCAGTGCCCCGGGACAGGCCCGGGGGTTTTTT
clone size: -; D gene: -; V gene: TRBV11-2; J gene: TRBJ2-7; CDR3 protein: CASSLDPKDRTYEQYF; CDR3 DNA: TGTGCCAGCAGCTTAGATCCAAAGGACCGTACCTACGAGCAGTACTTC
clone size: few; D gene: -; V gene: TRBV7-2; J gene: TRBJ2-6; CDR3 protein: CASSPRFVGRGLGANVLTF; CDR3 DNA: TGTGCCAGCAGCCCCCGATTCGTAGGGAGGGGGCTCGGGGCCAACGTCCTGACTTTC
clone size: many; D gene: -; V gene: TRBV20-1; J gene: TRBJ2-5; CDR3 protein: CSARDEAQETQYF; CDR3 DNA: TGCAGTGCTAGAGATGAAGCCCAAGAGACCCAGTACTTC
clone size: -; D gene: -; V gene: TRBV9; J gene: TRBJ1-5; CDR3 protein: CASSVGPETQPQHF; CDR3 DNA: TGTGCCAGCAGCGTAGGTCCGGAGACTCAGCCCCAGCATTTT
clone size: few; D gene: -; V gene: TRBV7-8; J gene: TRBJ2-2; CDR3 protein: CASSYRPGQAYTGELFF; CDR3 DNA: TGTGCCAGCAGCTATCGGCCTGGCCAGGCCTACACCGGGGAGCTGTTTTTT
clone size: many; D gene: -; V gene: TRBV24-1; J gene: TRBJ1-1; CDR3 protein: CATSENGRLGTEAFF; CDR3 DNA: TGTGCCACCAGTGAGAACGGACGGCTAGGCACTGAAGCTTTCTTT
clone size: -; D gene: -; V gene: TRBV5-1; J gene: TRBJ2-7; CDR3 protein: CASSTRMGNSYEQYF; CDR3 DNA: TGCGCCAGCAGCACCCGGATGGGGAATTCCTACGAGCAGTACTTC
clone size: -; D gene: TRBD1; V gene: TRBV12-3/TRBV12-4; J gene: TRBJ1-3; CDR3 protein: CASSLSWDRGYSPGNTIYF; CDR3 DNA: TGTGCCAGCAGTTTAAGCTGGGACAGGGGGTATTCGCCGGGAAACACCATATATTTT
clone size: few; D gene: -; V gene: TRBV29-1; J gene: TRBJ2-5; CDR3 protein: CSVRVPGETQYF; CDR3 DNA: TGCAGCGTCAGGGTCCCCGGGGAGACCCAGTACTTC
clone size: few; D gene: TRBD2; V gene: TRBV24-1; J gene: TRBJ2-7; CDR3 protein: CATSDLGTSGSYEQYF; CDR3 DNA: TGTGCCACCAGTGATTTGGGGACTAGCGGGAGTTACGAGCAGTACTTC
clone size: -; D gene: -; V gene: TRBV20-1; J gene: TRBJ1-4; CDR3 protein: CSAGGDRTNEKLFF; CDR3 DNA: TGCAGTGCCGGAGGTGACAGAACTAATGAAAAACTGTTTTTT
clone size: many; D gene: -; V gene: TRBV2; J gene: TRBJ2-7; CDR3 protein: CASGGTAYEQYF; CDR3 DNA: TGTGCCAGCGGCGGGACAGCCTACGAGCAGTACTTC
clone size: -; D gene: TRBD2; V gene: TRBV3-1; J gene: TRBJ2-7; CDR3 protein: CASSLGTSALYEQYF; CDR3 DNA: TGTGCCAGCAGCCTGGGGACTAGCGCACTTTACGAGCAGTACTTC
clone size: few; D gene: TRBD2; V gene: TRBV4-2; J gene: TRBJ2-7; CDR3 protein: CASSQEAGGTYEQYF; CDR3 DNA: TGTGCCAGCAGCCAAGAGGCGGGGGGGACCTACGAGCAGTACTTC
clone size: few; D gene: -; V gene: TRBV25-1; J gene: TRBJ2-7; CDR3 protein: CASRGLYEQYF; CDR3 DNA: TGTGCCAGCAGGGGGCTCTACGAGCAGTACTTC
clone size: many; D gene: -; V gene: TRBV19; J gene: TRBJ1-1; CDR3 protein: CASSGSVGGAEAFF; CDR3 DNA: TGTGCCAGTAGTGGTAGTGTCGGAGGGGCTGAAGCTTTCTTT
clone size: -; D gene: -; V gene: TRBV14; J gene: TRBJ2-7; CDR3 protein: CASSQVAGPYEQYF; CDR3 DNA: TGTGCCAGCAGCCAAGTAGCCGGGCCCTACGAGCAGTACTTC
clone size: many; D gene: TRBD1; V gene: TRBV28; J gene: TRBJ2-7; CDR3 protein: CASTPDRAIGEQYF; CDR3 DNA: TGTGCCAGCACCCCCGACAGGGCAATTGGCGAGCAGTACTTC
clone size: -; D gene: TRBD1; V gene: TRBV4-3; J gene: TRBJ2-7; CDR3 protein: CASSQDQGAGYEQYF; CDR3 DNA: TGCGCCAGCAGCCAAGATCAGGGGGCTGGCTACGAGCAGTACTTC
clone size: many; D gene: -; V gene: TRBV20-1; J gene: TRBJ1-6; CDR3 protein: CSARQDYNSPLHF; CDR3 DNA: TGCAGTGCCAGACAGGACTATAATTCACCCCTCCACTTT
clone size: many; D gene: -; V gene: TRBV7-2; J gene: TRBJ2-7; CDR3 protein: CASSLGLPQSYEQYF; CDR3 DNA: TGTGCCAGCAGCTTAGGTCTACCCCAATCCTACGAGCAGTACTTC
clone size: -; D gene: -; V gene: TRBV15; J gene: TRBJ1-1; CDR3 protein: CATSRDSQPRLAFF; CDR3 DNA: TGTGCCACCAGCAGAGACTCCCAACCTCGACTGGCTTTCTTT